The rows below give T cell receptor beta chains drawn from one sample of a study of identical twins. Each CDR3 protein gets one entry after TCRdb re-called the 5' RACE reads with MiXCR. The table records 450,000 or so distinct CDR3 sequences, 20% to 25% of them present only once. These data were likewise used in another study, on T cells expressing NK-cell markers.

Material for sequencing was CD4+ T cells sorted from blood. The receptors were gathered from a woman under 30 in good health. Both conserved end residues are part of each CDR3. D genes are given only for firm matches. Clone size is not always given. Where it is, it says once, few, many or a class for expanded clones.

v_call	j_call	clone_size	d_call	cdr3_aa	cdr3_nt
TRBV20-1	TRBJ1-5	NA	TRBD1	CSASDRVFNQPQHF	TGCAGTGCTTCGGACAGGGTCTTCAATCAGCCCCAGCATTTT
TRBV6-6	TRBJ2-7	few	NA	CASRSRGEQYF	TGTGCCAGCAGATCCCGTGGGGAGCAGTACTTC
TRBV7-9	TRBJ2-3	NA	NA	CASSSSGEDTQYF	TGTGCCAGCAGCTCCTCAGGGGAAGATACGCAGTATTTT
TRBV6-2/TRBV6-3	TRBJ1-2	NA	NA	CASSSPFLDGDYGYTF	TGTGCCAGCAGTTCTCCCTTCTTGGACGGGGACTATGGCTACACCTTC
TRBV4-3	TRBJ2-7	NA	NA	CASSQGILFTGQRDEQYF	TGCGCCAGCAGCCAAGGTATTTTATTCACAGGCCAGCGGGACGAGCAGTACTTC
TRBV20-1	TRBJ1-5	few	NA	CSARGLDSQPQHF	TGCAGTGCTAGGGGGTTGGATAGTCAGCCCCAGCATTTT
TRBV7-2	TRBJ2-1	NA	TRBD1	CASSFTGTVNNEQFF	TGTGCCAGCAGCTTCACCGGGACAGTCAACAATGAGCAGTTCTTC
TRBV3-1	TRBJ2-1	NA	NA	CASSRALEQFF	TGTGCCAGCAGCCGTGCATTGGAGCAGTTCTTC
TRBV5-1	TRBJ2-7	few	TRBD2	CASSLIGTSGLAGYEQYF	TGCGCCAGCAGCTTGATAGGGACTAGCGGGCTGGCAGGGTACGAGCAGTACTTC
TRBV2	TRBJ2-5	NA	NA	CASSDREETQYF	TGTGCCAGCAGTGACAGGGAAGAGACCCAGTACTTC
TRBV29-1	TRBJ1-1	NA	NA	CSVVTQVNTEAFF	TGCAGCGTTGTGACTCAGGTGAACACTGAAGCTTTCTTT
TRBV7-2	TRBJ2-1	NA	TRBD2	CASTPPGGRHNEQFF	TGTGCCAGCACCCCGCCGGGCGGGAGACACAATGAGCAGTTCTTC
TRBV5-4	TRBJ2-2	once	NA	CASSTGSRGTGELFF	TGTGCCAGCAGTACAGGGTCGCGGGGCACCGGGGAGCTGTTTTTT